This is a list of T cell receptor beta chains from one sample in a study of blood T cell repertoires in COVID-19. Only in-frame clones appear in the TCRdb table, and some are missing; sequencing was by immunoSEQ multiplex PCR. The repertoire has about 140,000 clones, 80% to 90% of them found once; the top ten carry about 1.5%. The sequenced sample consisted of peripheral blood. The receptors derive from a woman between 45 and 60 years old with acute or convalescent COVID-19. Each CDR3 is given with its conserved first and last residue. D genes are given only for firm matches. Clone size is stated in some rows and not others, as once, few, many or a class when expanded.

.	TRBV7-9	TRBD1	TRBJ2-3	CASSAGQGASDTQYF	TGTGCCAGCAGCGCGGGACAGGGGGCTTCGGATACGCAGTATTTT
once	TRBV5-8	TRBD1	TRBJ1-6	CASSLRDRADPLHF	TGTGCCAGCAGCTTGAGGGACAGGGCCGATCCCCTCCACTTT
.	TRBV3-1/TRBV3-2	TRBD1	TRBJ1-2	CASSRPGTGVYYGYTF	TGTGCCAGCAGCCGACCCGGGACAGGGGTTTACTATGGCTACACCTTC
.	TRBV7-7	.	TRBJ2-5	CASSRLDSVETQYF	TGTGCTAGCAGCCGACTTGACAGTGTGGAGACCCAGTACTTC
.	TRBV2	.	TRBJ1-1	CASIGQLNTEAFF	TGTGCCAGTATCGGACAGCTGAACACTGAAGCTTTCTTT
.	TRBV5-6	TRBD1	TRBJ2-7	CASSLGTGGSQYF	TGTGCCAGCAGCTTGGGGACAGGGGGTTCGCAGTACTTC
.	TRBV5-1	TRBD1	TRBJ2-5	CASSLEGQGAGETQYF	TGCGCCAGCAGCTTGGAGGGACAGGGGGCTGGAGAGACCCAGTACTTC
.	TRBV2	TRBD2	TRBJ2-1	CASSRAGAGYNEQFF	TGTGCCAGCAGCAGAGCGGGAGCGGGGTACAATGAGCAGTTCTTC
.	TRBV6-1	TRBD1	TRBJ1-2	CASSEASRGLGYGYTF	TGTGCCAGCAGTGAAGCGTCGAGGGGGCTCGGCTATGGCTACACCTTC
.	TRBV10-3	TRBD2	TRBJ2-1	CAIRLASGSGVQFF	TGTGCCATCAGGTTGGCTAGCGGGAGCGGTGTGCAGTTCTTC
.	TRBV10-3	.	TRBJ1-1	CAVYRALNTEAFF	TGTGCCGTCTACAGGGCTCTAAACACTGAAGCTTTCTTT
.	TRBV27	.	TRBJ2-1	CASSLLGSSSYNEQFF	TGTGCCAGCAGTTTACTAGGTAGTAGCTCCTACAATGAGCAGTTCTTC
.	TRBV3-1/TRBV3-2	.	TRBJ1-6	CASRQMGGAGNSPLHF	TGTGCCAGCAGACAAATGGGGGGGGCGGGTAATTCACCCCTCCACTTT
.	TRBV6-6	.	TRBJ1-2	CASSYVQGYGYTF	TGTGCCAGCAGTTACGTTCAGGGTTATGGCTACACCTTC
.	TRBV6-1	.	TRBJ1-5	CASSEVSYSNQPQHF	TGTGCCAGCAGTGAAGTGAGTTATAGCAATCAGCCCCAGCATTTT
once	TRBV6-5	.	TRBJ1-5	CASSSGGVGNQPQHF	TGTGCCAGCAGTTCGGGGGGGGTGGGCAATCAGCCCCAGCATTTT
.	TRBV30	.	TRBJ1-4	CAWGLGGGNEKLFF	TGTGCCTGGGGATTAGGGGGGGGTAATGAAAAACTGTTTTTT
.	TRBV3-1/TRBV3-2	TRBD1	TRBJ2-5	CASSQRTGNGETQYF	TGTGCCAGCAGCCAAAGGACAGGGAATGGAGAGACCCAGTACTTC
.	TRBV28	TRBD1	TRBJ1-1	CASSPGQGVKAFF	TGTGCCAGCAGTCCAGGACAGGGAGTTAAAGCTTTCTTT
.	TRBV7-8	.	TRBJ1-6	CASSLREAYNSPLHF	TGTGCCAGCAGCTTAAGGGAGGCCTATAATTCACCCCTCCACTTT
.	TRBV6-5	.	TRBJ1-1	CASSMTVENTEAFF	TGTGCCAGCAGTATGACAGTAGAGAACACTGAAGCTTTCTTT
once	TRBV6-6	TRBD2	TRBJ2-1	CASSVSAGGSIFF	TGTGCCAGCAGTGTATCGGCGGGGGGTTCTATTTTCTTC
.	TRBV27	.	TRBJ1-4	CASSPGRDGEKLFF	TGTGCCAGCAGTCCCGGGCGGGACGGAGAAAAACTGTTTTTT
few	TRBV2	TRBD1	TRBJ1-2	CASRGQGARYTF	TGTGCCAGCAGGGGACAGGGGGCACGCTACACCTTC
once	TRBV4-2	TRBD2	TRBJ2-1	CASSQGTSGGAGEQFF	TGTGCCAGCAGCCAAGGGACTAGCGGGGGGGCTGGAGAGCAGTTCTTC
.	TRBV5-1	TRBD1	TRBJ1-3	CASSLGQGSSGNTIYF	TGCGCCAGCAGCTTGGGACAGGGGAGCTCTGGAAACACCATATATTTT
.	TRBV5-6	.	TRBJ2-1	CASSPTLSYNEQFF	TGTGCCAGCAGTCCTACCCTCTCCTACAATGAGCAGTTCTTC
.	TRBV19	TRBD1	TRBJ1-4	CASSPGGNEKLFF	TGTGCCAGTAGTCCAGGGGGTAATGAAAAACTGTTTTTT
.	TRBV11-1	.	TRBJ2-2	CASRWAATNTGELFF	TGTGCCAGCCGGTGGGCAGCTACGAACACCGGGGAGCTGTTTTTT
.	TRBV18	.	TRBJ1-1	CASSPPGAEEAFF	TGTGCCAGCTCACCACCAGGGGCCGAGGAAGCTTTCTTT
.	TRBV12-3/TRBV12-4	TRBD1	TRBJ1-5	CASSLTGQPQHF	TGTGCCAGCAGTTTGACAGGGCAGCCCCAGCATTTT
.	TRBV6-5	TRBD1	TRBJ1-3	CASSSGTGGGNTIYF	TGTGCCAGCAGCTCCGGGACAGGGGGCGGAAACACCATATATTTT
.	TRBV5-1	.	TRBJ2-7	CASMEGFGEQYF	TGCGCCAGCATGGAGGGGTTCGGCGAGCAGTACTTC
.	TRBV7-3	.	TRBJ2-1	CASSQNQQSYNEQFF	TGTGCCAGCAGCCAAAATCAACAGTCCTACAATGAGCAGTTCTTC
once	TRBV5-1	.	TRBJ2-1	CASRLVTSYNEQFF	TGCGCCAGCAGGCTAGTTACCTCCTACAATGAGCAGTTCTTC
.	TRBV18	.	TRBJ2-2	CASSPSQAGTGELFF	TGTGCCAGCTCACCCTCCCAGGCGGGCACCGGGGAGCTGTTTTTT
.	TRBV7-8	TRBD1	TRBJ1-6	CASSRIRSRLGQVDSPLHF	TGTGCCAGCAGCAGGATTAGGAGCAGATTGGGACAGGTGGATTCACCCCTCCACTTT
.	TRBV3-1/TRBV3-2	TRBD2	TRBJ2-1	CASSRRLAGGGQYNEQFF	TGTGCCAGCAGCCGGCGACTAGCGGGGGGCGGGCAATACAATGAGCAGTTCTTC
.	TRBV5-5	.	TRBJ2-7	CASSSSLRAYEQYF	TGTGCCAGCTCCTCATCCCTCCGGGCCTACGAGCAGTACTTC
.	TRBV6-5	TRBD1	TRBJ1-1	CASGQGRVEAFF	TGTGCCAGCGGACAGGGGAGAGTTGAAGCTTTCTTT
.	TRBV28	.	TRBJ2-4	CASSPGLGRNIQYF	TGTGCCAGCAGTCCGGGACTTGGGCGAAACATTCAGTACTTC
.	TRBV6-5	TRBD1	TRBJ2-1	CASSRTLQGKWQFF	TGTGCCAGCAGTAGGACCCTACAGGGGAAGTGGCAGTTCTTC
.	TRBV4-1	.	TRBJ2-2	CASSQDQNTGELFF	TGCGCCAGCAGCCAAGACCAGAACACCGGGGAGCTGTTTTTT
.	TRBV25-1	TRBD1	TRBJ1-5	CASRQGGSNQPQHF	TGTGCCAGCAGACAGGGGGGAAGCAATCAGCCCCAGCATTTT
.	TRBV6-5	TRBD1	TRBJ1-6	CASRPGGFSPLHF	TGTGCCAGCAGACCAGGGGGTTTCTCACCCCTCCACTTT
.	TRBV19	TRBD2	TRBJ2-1	CASSPPGTSSYNEQFF	TGTGCCAGTAGTCCACCCGGGACTAGCTCCTACAATGAGCAGTTCTTC
.	TRBV6-6	.	TRBJ2-3	CASSAQGSQNTQYF	TGTGCCAGCAGTGCACAGGGTTCACAAAATACGCAGTATTTT
.	TRBV29-1	.	TRBJ1-4	CSVEGTGYGEKLFF	TGCAGCGTTGAAGGCACCGGGTATGGTGAAAAACTGTTTTTT
once	TRBV2	TRBD2	TRBJ2-3	CASNKRESSDTQYF	TGTGCCAGCAATAAGCGGGAGAGTTCAGATACGCAGTATTTT
.	TRBV7-9	.	TRBJ1-4	CASSHPRGGANEKLFF	TGTGCCAGCAGCCACCCAAGGGGGGGTGCCAATGAAAAACTGTTTTTT
.	TRBV11-2	TRBD2	TRBJ2-1	CASSPSGRYNEQFF	TGTGCCAGCAGCCCTAGCGGACGCTACAATGAGCAGTTCTTC
once	TRBV24-1	.	TRBJ1-5	CATSDSRAGSKTQHF	TGTGCCACCAGTGACTCCAGGGCTGGATCAAAAACCCAGCATTTT
few	TRBV28	.	TRBJ1-5	CASSFLFNSNQPQHF	TGTGCCAGCAGTTTTCTGTTTAATAGCAATCAGCCCCAGCATTTT
.	TRBV9	.	TRBJ1-4	CASSTGKEKLFF	TGTGCCAGCAGCACAGGGAAGGAAAAACTGTTTTTT